The TCR beta chain under discussion was sequenced for a study of T cell responses to AZD1222 COVID-19 vaccine. The repertoire was sequenced with immunoSEQ multiplex PCR; TCRdb's copy has only in-frame clones and lacks some. The sample has about 93,000 clones, approximately 90% seen once. This clone was found once. What it binds is not known. CDR1 and CDR2 (germline): GTSNPN, SVGIG (reference sequence). The length of the CDR3 is 12 residues. With 7 bases clipped from V and 3 bases from J, the junction kept 2 bases outside the gene matches. General study results and limits: Donors skewed white British and female; clonal diversity was possibly underestimated. Repertoires were collected only later (after the peak T cell response had occurred).

The chain joins TRBV30 to TRBJ2-1, with 8 bases lining up with TRBD2. This TCR was recovered from an adult who received the AZD1222 COVID-19 vaccine. Sequenced material: peripheral blood, taken 28 days after the second AZD1222 dose. CDR3 protein: CASGGNYNEQFF. In nucleotides, the CDR3 is TGTGCCTCGGGGGGGAACTACAATGAGCAGTTCTTC.